The next 32 T cell receptor beta chains were all read from a single sample in a study of human T cells and chemical hapten exposure. From the RACE reads, TCRdb called clonotypes with MiXCR, one entry per CDR3 protein. The sample includes more than 60,000 distinct CDR3 sequences, 8.6% of them seen just once. Time point here: healthy volunteer bleed at 6 weeks. Extraction yielded total RNA from whole blood (unfractionated). Sequences were obtained from whole blood. All receptors derive from a male donor in good health. Some clones in this sample may be carry-over from other donors' samples.

This sequence joins TRBV27 and TRBJ2-1, with D possibly matching TRBD2 (5 bases). This CDR3 spans 14 amino acids. The V gene lost 4 bases and the J gene lost 6 bases, with 13 bases spanning the gap. The V gene's germline CDR1 is MNHEY and CDR2 SMNVEV (reference sequence). Here the CDR3 reads CASSSGLIFNEQFF. The CDR3 DNA follows: TGTGCCAGCAGTTCCGGACTCATTTTCAATGAGCAGTTCTTC.

This clonotype was picked up a small number of times. The V gene is TRBV28, the J gene TRBJ2-5; 10 bases line up with TRBD2. The CDR3 sequence is 15 residues long. CDR1 is MDHEN and CDR2 is SYDVKM in the germline V gene. V shed 5 bases and J 3 bases; nucleotides not matched to a gene: 6. For the CDR3, the DNA is TGTGCCAGCAGTATAAGCGGGAGGGCCAAAGAGACCCAGTACTTC. Encoded protein: CASSISGRAKETQYF.

In this sample, this clonotype turned up many times. The chain uses TRBV30 and TRBJ2-5; tentatively, D is TRBD2 (5 bases). Trimming left V 0 bases short and J 11 bases short, with 13 bases between. The CDR3 is 12 residues long. The germline V gene encodes CDR1 GTSNPN and CDR2 SVGIG (reference sequence). The CDR3 DNA reads as TGTGCCTGGAGTGTAATATCACCGGGACAGTACTTC. It codes for CAWSVISPGQYF.

This clonotype has more than one count but fewer than ten. J is TRBJ2-6 and V is TRBV4-3; no clear D. CDR1 is LGHNA, CDR2 YSLEER, per germline. CDR3 length: 18 amino acids. Trimming took 0 bases from V and 4 from J, leaving 16 bases between them. In nucleotides, the CDR3 is TGCGCCAGCAGCCAAGATCCCTATCGCAGGACCGGGGCCAACGTCCTGACTTTC. Amino acids: CASSQDPYRRTGANVLTF.

A few counts support this clonotype. V gene TRBV7-9 combines with J gene TRBJ1-1; unclear D gene. V gave up 3 bases and J gave up 0 bases, with 17 bases separating them. Per the germline V gene, CDR1 is SEHNR and CDR2 is FQNEAQ (reference sequence). The CDR3 totals 17 residues. The DNA of the CDR3 is TGTGCCAGCAGCTTCGTTAGGGCAGCCGAGATGAACACTGAAGCTTTCTTT. Translation gives CASSFVRAAEMNTEAFF.

This clonotype was counted at least ten times. CDR3 DNA sequence: TGTGCCAGCACCCAATCCGGGACAGGGGTCAATGAGCAGTTCTTC. Encoded protein: CASTQSGTGVNEQFF. This sequence joins TRBV12-3 or TRBV12-4 and TRBJ2-1; TRBD1 matches at 10 bases. The CDR3 contains 15 residues. V dropped 7 bases and J dropped 6; count of bases not matched to a gene: 9.

The chain combines TRBV5-5 with TRBJ2-1, with D possibly TRBD2 on 7 matching bases. Trimming removed 0 bases from V and 9 bases from J, with 13 bases in between. The CDR3 spans 14 residues. Germline loops: CDR1 SGHKS, CDR2 YYEKEE (reference sequence). The CDR3 reads CASSLVAGAGEQFF. In nucleotides, the CDR3 is TGTGCCAGCAGCTTGGTTGCGGGGGCCGGTGAGCAGTTCTTC.

The chain combines TRBV27 with TRBJ1-5, with no clear D. CDR1 and CDR2 from the germline V gene are MNHEY and SMNVEV (reference sequence). V lost 3 bases and J lost 10, with 13 bases in between. This CDR3 spans 13 amino acids. In nucleotides, the CDR3 is TGTGCCAGCAGTTTGGTCCCTCAGGTTCCCCAGCATTTT. Its translation is CASSLVPQVPQHF.

This clonotype was detected only a few times. The chain couples TRBV27 to TRBJ1-2; a weak D match, TRBD1 (6 bases). The V gene's germline CDR1 is MNHEY and CDR2 SMNVEV (reference sequence). Trimming shortened V by 5 bases and J by 8 bases, and 15 bases separated the two germline ends. The CDR3 has 13 amino acids. CDR3 sequence: CASSQGQAGGYTF. Written as DNA, the CDR3 is TGTGCCAGCAGTCAGGGACAAGCGGGAGGCTACACCTTC.

In its sample, this clonotype was seen a few times. The chain is built from TRBV13 and TRBJ1-6; D ambiguous. Germline V gives CDR1 PRHDT, CDR2 FYEKMQ (reference sequence). The CDR3 covers 13 residues. Trimming removed 8 bases from V and 5 bases from J, with 10 bases in between. The CDR3 reads CASSEEDNSPLHF. In DNA, the CDR3 is TGTGCCAGCTCTGAGGAGGATAATTCACCCCTCCACTTT. Using reference TRBV13 and TRBJ1-6 for the parts outside the CDR3, the full variable domain is AAGVIQSPRHLIKEKRETATLKCYPIPRHDTVYWYQQGPGQDPQFLISFYEKMQSDKGSIPDRFSAQQFSDYHSELNMSSLELGDSALYFCASSEEDNSPLHFGNGTRLTVT.

V gene TRBV7-9 combines with J gene TRBJ1-5; no clear D gene. From germline, CDR1 is SEHNR and CDR2 FQNEAQ (reference sequence). The CDR3 has 18 amino acids. The ends were cut back, 1 base at V and 1 base at J, with 17 bases in the middle. Here the CDR3 DNA reads TGTGCCAGCAGCTTAGTTTTATCGGGCCAGAGAAGCAATCAGCCCCAGCATTTT. Translation gives CASSLVLSGQRSNQPQHF.

V and J are TRBV6-6 and TRBJ2-5; a possible D gene is TRBD1 (6 bases). Germline V gene sequence: CDR1 MNHNY, CDR2 SVGAGI (reference sequence). Between the trimmed V and J ends, which lost 2 bases and 4 bases, there was a span of 11 bases. This CDR3 spans 14 amino acids. The CDR3 here is CASSYATGLETQYF. CDR3 DNA: TGTGCCAGCAGTTACGCTACAGGGTTAGAGACCCAGTACTTC.

This clonotype was recorded a few times. The V call is TRBV6-2 or TRBV6-3, the J call TRBJ2-1; 7 bases fit TRBD2. The trim removed 2 bases at V and 4 bases at J, leaving 11 bases unmatched. The CDR3 totals 17 residues. Per the germline V gene, CDR1 is MNHEY and CDR2 is SVGEGT. CDR3 region: CASSYAGLADKYNEQFF. Written as DNA, the CDR3 is TGTGCCAGCAGTTACGCTGGGCTAGCGGACAAGTACAATGAGCAGTTCTTC.

The genes are TRBV12-3 or TRBV12-4 and TRBJ2-1; possible D gene TRBD2, 6 bases. Trimming took 4 bases from V and 1 from J, leaving 17 bases between them. CDR3 size: 17 residues. In nucleotides, the CDR3 is TGTGCCAGCAGTTCTTGGTCCGGGAGAAATTCCTACAATGAGCAGTTCTTC. Its protein is CASSSWSGRNSYNEQFF.

This clonotype was seen a handful of times. The J gene is TRBJ2-4, the V gene TRBV20-1; TRBD1 matches 7 bases. This CDR3 region has 15 residues. V shed 3 bases, J shed 7 bases, and the junction held 12 bases outside the gene matches. The germline V gene encodes CDR1 DFQATT and CDR2 SNEGSKA (reference sequence). Here the CDR3 reads CSARGAARGKNIQYF. The CDR3 bases are TGCAGTGCTAGGGGCGCGGCCAGGGGGAAGAACATTCAGTACTTC.

This clonotype was seen more than once but under ten times. The CDR3 DNA reads as TGTGCCAGCAGCTCAGGCAGGGAAATGAAGGGAAAACTGTTTTTT. Translating it yields CASSSGREMKGKLFF. The chain couples TRBV5-6 to TRBJ1-4; a weak D match, TRBD1 (5 bases). CDR3 length equals 15 residues. V was pared by 3 bases and J by 10 bases, with 19 bases between. Germline V gene sequence: CDR1 SGHDT, CDR2 YYEEEE.

The rearrangement links TRBV20-1 to TRBJ2-1, with 12 positions matching TRBD2. Germline V CDR1 and CDR2: DFQATT, SNEGSKA (reference sequence). Trimming took 3 bases from V and 9 from J; bases not matched to a gene: 6. CDR3 length: 14 amino acids. CDR3 in DNA: TGCAGTGCTAGCGCTAGCGGGAGGGACTCTGAGCAGTTCTTC. Translating it yields CSASASGRDSEQFF.

The CDR3 spells CSAMGEWDSKETQYF. In nucleotides, the CDR3 is TGCAGTGCTATGGGGGAATGGGACAGCAAAGAGACCCAGTACTTC. J is TRBJ2-5 and V is TRBV20-1; 7 bases match TRBD1. CDR3 length: 15 amino acids. CDR1 and CDR2 (germline): DFQATT, SNEGSKA (reference sequence). V was clipped by 4 bases and J by 3 bases; unmatched bases: 11.

This clonotype was detected ten times or more. The CDR3 sequence: CASSWTGGLETQYF. The CDR3 DNA sequence: TGCGCCAGCAGCTGGACAGGGGGTTTGGAGACCCAGTACTTC. The chain has TRBV5-1 and TRBJ2-5, with 10 bases aligning to TRBD1. The CDR3 is made up of 14 amino acids. Trimming at V came to 3 bases and at J to 5 bases, leaving 4 bases not matched to a gene. The germline V gene encodes CDR1 SGHRS and CDR2 YFSETQ. Drawing the rest from reference TRBV5-1 and TRBJ2-5, the complete variable domain is KAGVTQTPRYLIKTRGQQVTLSCSPISGHRSVSWYQQTPGQGLQFLFEYFSETQRNKGNFPGRFSGRQFSNSRSEMNVSTLELGDSALYLCASSWTGGLETQYFGPGTRLLVL.

In its sample, this clonotype was seen a few times. V is TRBV12-3 or TRBV12-4 and J is TRBJ1-2; D is unresolved. CDR3 length: 13 residues. V was shortened by 3 bases and J by 4 bases, with 9 bases between the two germline ends. The CDR3 region is CASSFEGFYGYTF. The CDR3 DNA reads TGTGCCAGCAGTTTTGAGGGCTTCTATGGCTACACCTTC.

The chain recombines TRBV5-6 with TRBJ2-2, with D maybe TRBD1 (5 bases). Trimming left V 3 bases short and J 1 base short, with 13 bases between. Germline V CDR1 and CDR2: SGHDT, YYEEEE. The CDR3 is 16 amino acids. The chain's CDR3 is CASSSVGQGNTGELFF. The CDR3 coding sequence is TGTGCCAGCAGCTCGGTTGGGCAGGGGAACACCGGGGAGCTGTTTTTT.

The chain recombines TRBV19 with TRBJ2-3, with TRBD1 matching over 7 bases. The CDR3 runs 14 residues. Germline V gene lookup returns CDR1 LNHDA and CDR2 SQIVND (reference sequence). Losses at the gene ends were 5 bases for V and 5 bases for J; bases not matched to a gene: 7. This CDR3 reads CASSPLAGGDTQYF. For the CDR3, the DNA is TGTGCCAGTAGTCCTCTAGCAGGGGGAGATACGCAGTATTTT.

The chain employs TRBV7-6 and TRBJ1-5, with 7 bases aligning to TRBD1. V gave up 6 bases and J gave up 1 base; unmatched junction bases: 6. Germline loops: CDR1 SGHVS, CDR2 FNYEAQ. The CDR3 runs 15 residues. The CDR3 DNA reads as TGTGCCAGCAGTCGAGGGGGCTTCAGCAATCAGCCCCAGCATTTT. It translates to CASSRGGFSNQPQHF.

This clonotype was counted many times. The chain uses TRBV27 and TRBJ2-7, with D perhaps matching TRBD1 (5 bases). Trimming took 3 bases from V and 6 from J, leaving 18 bases between them. This CDR3 has 15 amino acids. From germline, CDR1 is MNHEY and CDR2 SMNVEV (reference sequence). The CDR3: CASSFNVKQGLEQYF. The CDR3 DNA is TGTGCCAGCAGTTTCAACGTCAAGCAGGGTCTCGAGCAGTACTTC.

To note about this clonotype: The junction shows a germline mismatch at one end, possibly a read error. The chain has TRBV11-2 and TRBJ2-3, with a possible D match to TRBD2 (6 bases). Germline V gene data show CDR1 as SGHAT and CDR2 as FQNNGV. The CDR3 loop spans 13 amino acids. Written as DNA, the CDR3 is TGTGACAGCAGCTCAGTAGCGGCAGATACGCAGTATTTT. Amino acids: CDSSSVAADTQYF.

This clonotype was seen repeatedly, ten times or more. Here the CDR3 DNA reads TGTGCCAGCAGCCCCCAGAATAGGGGAGACTATGGCTACACCTTC. Translation: CASSPQNRGDYGYTF. The chain joins TRBV3-1 to TRBJ1-2, with D tentatively TRBD1 (5 bases). Germline assignment: CDR1 LGHDT and CDR2 YNNKEL (reference sequence). V was clipped by 4 bases and J by 3 bases, with 15 bases between them. CDR3 length: 15 residues.

The chain joins TRBV18 to TRBJ1-1, with a tentative D call TRBD1 (6 bases). V lost 6 bases and J lost 11, with 16 bases in between. CDR1 KGHSH and CDR2 LQKENI come from the germline V gene. The CDR3 spans 12 residues. CDR3 nucleotides: TGTGCCAGCTCCCTACTCAGGGGTACGGCTTTCTTT. It translates to CASSLLRGTAFF.

The V gene is TRBV25-1, the J gene TRBJ2-6, with TRBD1 as a possible D gene (5 bases). Germline loops: CDR1 MGHDK, CDR2 SYGVNS. V lost 7 bases to trimming and J lost 4 bases, with 14 bases between them. There are 15 residues in the CDR3. CDR3 loop: CASNGRATGANVLTF. The CDR3, as DNA: TGTGCCAGCAACGGCAGGGCTACGGGGGCCAACGTCCTGACTTTC.

The chain has TRBV5-1 and TRBJ1-6; perhaps TRBD1 as D (6 bases). The V end lost 4 bases, the J end lost 3 bases, and 11 bases lay between the germline ends. The CDR3 is made up of 15 amino acids. Germline CDR1 and CDR2: SGHRS and YFSETQ. The CDR3 sequence is CASSRTGYYNSPLHF. CDR3 nucleotide sequence: TGCGCCAGCAGCCGAACAGGGTACTATAATTCACCCCTCCACTTT.

In this sample, this clonotype turned up a few times. The rearrangement links TRBV3-1 to TRBJ1-3, with 9 bases that match TRBD1. With 7 bases clipped from V and 7 bases from J, the junction kept 5 bases outside the gene matches. Germline V gene sequence: CDR1 LGHDT, CDR2 YNNKEL (reference sequence). The CDR3 is 13 residues long. The CDR3 region has the DNA TGTGCCAGCACCACAGGGGGCAGGAACACCATATATTTT. Translated, it gives CASTTGGRNTIYF.

The chain's CDR3 is CASSITGTGSDTQYF. In DNA form, the CDR3 reads TGTGCCAGCAGTATCACCGGGACAGGGTCAGATACGCAGTATTTT. This sequence joins TRBV6-1 and TRBJ2-3; TRBD1 matches 9 bases. With V trimmed by 5 bases and J by 4 bases, 7 bases remained unmatched. This CDR3 has 15 residues. The germline CDR1 and CDR2 sequences are MNHNS and SASEGT.

The sample holds a few counts of this clonotype. This chain joins TRBV6-5 and TRBJ2-3; TRBD2 aligns across 14 bases. The CDR3 has 17 amino acids. Trimming cost V 4 bases and J 4 bases; bases outside gene matches: 7. CDR1 MNHEY and CDR2 SVGAGI come from the germline V gene. The chain's CDR3 is CASSSRTSGRSADTQYF. Here the CDR3 DNA reads TGTGCCAGCAGTTCCAGGACTAGCGGGAGGTCGGCAGATACGCAGTATTTT.